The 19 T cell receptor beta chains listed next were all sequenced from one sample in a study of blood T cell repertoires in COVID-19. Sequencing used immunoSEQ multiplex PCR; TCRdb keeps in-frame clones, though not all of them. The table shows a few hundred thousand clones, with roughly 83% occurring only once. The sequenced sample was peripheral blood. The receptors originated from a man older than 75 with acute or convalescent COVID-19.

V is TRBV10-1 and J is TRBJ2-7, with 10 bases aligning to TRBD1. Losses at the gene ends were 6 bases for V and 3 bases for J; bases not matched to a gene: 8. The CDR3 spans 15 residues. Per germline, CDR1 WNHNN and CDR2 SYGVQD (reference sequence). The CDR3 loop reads CASSLGTGVFYEQYF. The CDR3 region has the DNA TGCGCCAGCAGCCTTGGGACAGGGGTCTTCTACGAGCAGTACTTC.

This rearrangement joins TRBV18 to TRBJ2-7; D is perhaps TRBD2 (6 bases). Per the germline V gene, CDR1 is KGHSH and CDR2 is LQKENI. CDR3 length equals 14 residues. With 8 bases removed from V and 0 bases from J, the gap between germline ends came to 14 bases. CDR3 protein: CASATRGSSYEQYF. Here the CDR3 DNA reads TGTGCCAGCGCGACTAGGGGAAGCTCCTACGAGCAGTACTTC. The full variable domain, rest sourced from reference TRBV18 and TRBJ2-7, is NAGVMQNPRHLVRRRGQEARLRCSPMKGHSHVYWYRQLPEEGLKFMVYLQKENIIDESGMPKERFSAEFPKEGPSILRIQQVVRGDSAAYFCASATRGSSYEQYFGPGTRLTVT.

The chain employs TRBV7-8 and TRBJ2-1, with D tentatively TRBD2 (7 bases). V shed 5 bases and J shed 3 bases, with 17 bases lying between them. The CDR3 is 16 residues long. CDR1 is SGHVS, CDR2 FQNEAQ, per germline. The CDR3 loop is CASSPTGASGYNEQFF. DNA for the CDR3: TGTGCCAGCAGCCCCACGGGGGCTAGCGGCTACAATGAGCAGTTCTTC.

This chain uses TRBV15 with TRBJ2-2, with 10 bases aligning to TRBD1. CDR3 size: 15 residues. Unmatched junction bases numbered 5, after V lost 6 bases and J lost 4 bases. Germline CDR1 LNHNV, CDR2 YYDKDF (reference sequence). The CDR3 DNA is TGTGCCACCAGTTTCCGGGACAGGGGCACCGGGGAGCTGTTTTTT. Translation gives CATSFRDRGTGELFF.

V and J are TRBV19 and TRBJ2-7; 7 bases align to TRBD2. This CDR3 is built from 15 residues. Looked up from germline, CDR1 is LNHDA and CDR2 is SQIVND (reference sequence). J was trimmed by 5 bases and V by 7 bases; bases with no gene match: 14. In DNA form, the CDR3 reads TGTGCCAGTACCAACCCCGGGGGGAGATACGACGAGCAGTACTTC. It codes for CASTNPGGRYDEQYF.

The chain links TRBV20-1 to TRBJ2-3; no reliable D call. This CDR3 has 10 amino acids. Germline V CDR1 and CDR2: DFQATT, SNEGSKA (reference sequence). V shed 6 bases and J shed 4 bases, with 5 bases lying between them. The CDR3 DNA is TGCAGTGCCACGGCAGATACGCAGTATTTT. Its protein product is CSATADTQYF.

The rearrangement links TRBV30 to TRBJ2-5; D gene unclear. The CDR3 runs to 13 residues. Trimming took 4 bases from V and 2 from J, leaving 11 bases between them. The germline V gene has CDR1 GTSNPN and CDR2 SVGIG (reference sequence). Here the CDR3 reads CAWTKWRQETQYF. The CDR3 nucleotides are TGTGCCTGGACCAAGTGGAGACAAGAGACCCAGTACTTC.

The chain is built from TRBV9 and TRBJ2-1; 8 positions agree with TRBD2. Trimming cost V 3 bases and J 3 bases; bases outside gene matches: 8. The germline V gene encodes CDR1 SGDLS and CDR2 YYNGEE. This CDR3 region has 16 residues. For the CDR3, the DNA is TGTGCCAGCAGCGCTGGGCCGGGACTAGACTACAATGAGCAGTTCTTC. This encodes CASSAGPGLDYNEQFF. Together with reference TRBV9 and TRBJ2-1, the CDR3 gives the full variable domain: DSGVTQTPKHLITATGQRVTLRCSPRSGDLSVYWYQQSLDQGLQFLIQYYNGEERAKGNILERFSAQQFPDLHSELNLSSLELGDSALYFCASSAGPGLDYNEQFFGPGTRLTVL.

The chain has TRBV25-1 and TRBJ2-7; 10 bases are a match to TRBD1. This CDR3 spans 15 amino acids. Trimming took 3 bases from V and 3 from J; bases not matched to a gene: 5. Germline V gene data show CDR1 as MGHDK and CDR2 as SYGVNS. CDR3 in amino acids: CASSDWGQGFYEQYF. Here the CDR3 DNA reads TGTGCCAGCAGTGATTGGGGACAGGGGTTCTACGAGCAGTACTTC.

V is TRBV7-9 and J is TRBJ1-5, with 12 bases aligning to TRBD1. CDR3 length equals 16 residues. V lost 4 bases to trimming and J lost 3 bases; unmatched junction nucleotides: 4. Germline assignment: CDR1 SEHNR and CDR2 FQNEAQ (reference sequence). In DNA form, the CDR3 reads TGTGCCAGCAGCTGGGGACAGGGGGCCTACAATCAGCCCCAGCATTTT. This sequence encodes CASSWGQGAYNQPQHF. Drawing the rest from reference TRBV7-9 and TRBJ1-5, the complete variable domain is DTGVSQNPRHKITKRGQNVTFRCDPISEHNRLYWYRQTLGQGPEFLTYFQNEAQLEKSRLLSDRFSAERPKGSFSTLEIQRTEQGDSAMYLCASSWGQGAYNQPQHFGDGTRLSIL.

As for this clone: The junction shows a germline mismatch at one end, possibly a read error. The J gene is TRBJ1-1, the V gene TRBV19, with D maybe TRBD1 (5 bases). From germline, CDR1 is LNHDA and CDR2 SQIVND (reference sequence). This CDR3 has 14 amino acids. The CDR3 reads CATSPAGIRAEAFF. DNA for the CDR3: TGTGCCACTAGTCCCGCAGGGATCAGGGCTGAAGCTTTCTTT.

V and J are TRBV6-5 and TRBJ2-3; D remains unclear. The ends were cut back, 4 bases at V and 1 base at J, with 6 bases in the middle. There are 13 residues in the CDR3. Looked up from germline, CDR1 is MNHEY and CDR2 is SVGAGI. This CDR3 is CASSSVGTDTQYF. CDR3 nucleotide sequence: TGTGCCAGCAGTTCAGTCGGCACAGATACGCAGTATTTT.

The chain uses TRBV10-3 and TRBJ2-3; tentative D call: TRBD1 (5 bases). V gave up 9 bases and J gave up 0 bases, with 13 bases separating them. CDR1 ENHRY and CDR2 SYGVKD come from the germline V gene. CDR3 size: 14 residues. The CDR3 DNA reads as TGTGCCATGCAGGATGGACATAGCACAGATACGCAGTATTTT. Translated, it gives CAMQDGHSTDTQYF.

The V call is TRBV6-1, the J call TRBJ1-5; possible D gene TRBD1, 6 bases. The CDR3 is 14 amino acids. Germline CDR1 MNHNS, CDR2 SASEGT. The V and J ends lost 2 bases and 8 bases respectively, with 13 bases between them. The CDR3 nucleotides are TGTGCCAGCAGTGAACACGGGAACAGGGAGCCCCAGCATTTT. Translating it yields CASSEHGNREPQHF.

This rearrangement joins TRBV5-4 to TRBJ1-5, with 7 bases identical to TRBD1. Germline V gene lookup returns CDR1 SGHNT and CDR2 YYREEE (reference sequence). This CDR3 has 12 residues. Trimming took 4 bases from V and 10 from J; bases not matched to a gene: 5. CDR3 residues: CASSRDRAPQHF. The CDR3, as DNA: TGTGCCAGCAGCCGCGACAGGGCCCCCCAGCATTTT. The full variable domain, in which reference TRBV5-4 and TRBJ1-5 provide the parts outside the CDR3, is ETGVTQSPTHLIKTRGQQVTLRCSSQSGHNTVSWYQQALGQGPQFIFQYYREEENGRGNFPPRFSGLQFPNYSSELNVNALELDDSALYLCASSRDRAPQHFGDGTRLSIL.

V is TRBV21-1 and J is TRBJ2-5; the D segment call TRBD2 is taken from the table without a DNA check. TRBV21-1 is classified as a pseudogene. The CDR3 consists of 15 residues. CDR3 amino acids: CASSKDGRVGETQYF. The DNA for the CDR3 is TGTGCCAGCAGCAAAGACGGGAGGGTTGGGGAGACCCAGTACTTC.

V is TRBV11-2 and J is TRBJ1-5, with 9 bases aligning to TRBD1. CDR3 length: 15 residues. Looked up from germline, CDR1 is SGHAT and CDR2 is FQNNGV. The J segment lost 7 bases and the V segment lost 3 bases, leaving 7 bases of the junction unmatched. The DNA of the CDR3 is TGTGCCAGCAGCTTCGGGGGACAGGGTAGGCAGCCCCAGCATTTT. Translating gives CASSFGGQGRQPQHF. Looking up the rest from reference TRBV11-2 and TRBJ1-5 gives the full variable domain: EAGVAQSPRYKIIEKRQSVAFWCNPISGHATLYWYQQILGQGPKLLIQFQNNGVVDDSQLPKDRFSAERLKGVDSTLKIQPAKLEDSAVYLCASSFGGQGRQPQHFGDGTRLSIL.

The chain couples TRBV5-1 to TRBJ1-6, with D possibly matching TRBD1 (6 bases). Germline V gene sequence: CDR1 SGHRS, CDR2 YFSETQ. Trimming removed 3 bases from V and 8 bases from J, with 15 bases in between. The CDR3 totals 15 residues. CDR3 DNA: TGCGCCAGCAGCTCGGGCACAGGGTACGATTCACCCCTCCACTTT. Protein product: CASSSGTGYDSPLHF.

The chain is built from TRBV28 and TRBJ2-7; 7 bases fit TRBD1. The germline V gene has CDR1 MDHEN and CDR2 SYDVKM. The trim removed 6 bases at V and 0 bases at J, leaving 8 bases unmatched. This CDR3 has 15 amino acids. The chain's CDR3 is CASRIRTGISYEQYF. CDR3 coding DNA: TGTGCCAGCAGAATTCGGACAGGAATCTCCTACGAGCAGTACTTC.